This is a list of T cell receptor beta chains from one sample in a study of post-analysis software for immune sequencing data. TCRdb independently ran MiXCR on the PCR reads; one entry per CDR3 protein. The sample contains 150,000 to 200,000 distinct CDR3 sequences, approximately 31% of which appear only once. Material for sequencing was blood. The receptors shown here come from a girl aged 5-17 years with multiple sclerosis. Both conserved end residues are part of each CDR3. Each record gives: J gene, V gene, clone size, D gene, CDR3 protein, CDR3 DNA. A D gene is named only where the DNA matches it firmly. Expanded clones are given a class, and other clones once, few, many or no size at all.

>TRBJ2-7|TRBV11-2|many|TRBD1
CASSPRDRDSYEQYF
TGTGCCAGCAGCCCCCGGGACAGGGACTCCTACGAGCAGTACTTC
>TRBJ2-1|TRBV7-9|many|.
CASSLALGSGGEQFF
TGTGCCAGCAGCTTAGCCCTTGGGAGCGGAGGTGAGCAGTTCTTC
>TRBJ1-1|TRBV14|many|.
CASSPLNTEAFF
TGTGCCAGCAGCCCGCTTAACACTGAAGCTTTCTTT
>TRBJ2-7|TRBV12-5|many|.
CASGSRDGNRSSYEQYF
TGTGCTAGTGGTTCCCGGGACGGGAATAGGAGCTCCTACGAGCAGTACTTC
>TRBJ2-5|TRBV6-4|.|TRBD2
CACSDRTSETQYF
TGTGCCTGCAGTGACAGGACTAGCGAGACCCAGTACTTC
>TRBJ1-1|TRBV5-1|.|.
CASSLVGGYTEAFF
TGCGCCAGCAGCTTGGTCGGGGGGTACACTGAAGCTTTCTTT
>TRBJ2-2|TRBV27|.|.
CASSSLAGGITRGELFF
TGTGCCAGCAGTTCCCTGGCTGGGGGCATTACGAGGGGGGAGCTGTTTTTT
>TRBJ2-7|TRBV6-2/TRBV6-3|.|TRBD2
CASSYSPGGAGGPKYF
TGTGCCAGCAGTTACTCCCCCGGGGGGGCGGGAGGACCCAAGTACTTC
>TRBJ2-7|TRBV6-2/TRBV6-3|few|TRBD2
CASSATSGRPTRTYEQYF
TGTGCCAGCAGTGCGACTAGCGGGAGACCCACCCGGACCTACGAGCAGTACTTC
>TRBJ2-5|TRBV20-1|.|TRBD2
CSARGIAGGLQETQYF
TGCAGTGCTAGAGGGATAGCGGGAGGGTTACAAGAGACCCAGTACTTC